This T cell receptor (beta chain) originates from a study of post-analysis software for immune sequencing data. Unique-molecular-identifier-tagged TCR beta cDNA libraries were used. One entry per CDR3 protein results from TCRdb running MiXCR on the PCR reads. In the table there are 600,000 to 750,000 distinct CDR3 sequences, approximately 60% of which are singletons. Trimming removed 1 base from V and 7 bases from J, with 8 bases in between. The germline gives CDR1 SGHTA, CDR2 FQGNSA. The CDR3 covers 13 residues. This clonotype was seen a few times. Its antigen is not known. Regarding the study as a whole: Controls' normalized Chao1 diversity significantly exceeded that of multiple sclerosis patients. In patients, TRBV5-6, TRBV5-1 and TRBV20-1 belonged to five or six TRBV segments found more frequently than in controls.

Sequencing was carried out using blood. The TCR sequence derives from a girl aged 2-10 years with multiple sclerosis. The chain couples TRBV7-2 to TRBJ2-1; D is unclear. CDR3 nucleotide sequence: TGTGCCAGCAGCTTAGGGGAAGGGAATGAGCAGTTCTTC. Translating it yields CASSLGEGNEQFF.